These T cell receptor beta chains were read from a single sample in a study of T cell changes during pregnancy in multiple sclerosis. The assay was immunoSEQ multiplex PCR, and TCRdb's table has in-frame clones only and misses some. Among 80,000 to 100,000 clones listed, approximately 90% were seen once. The sample in question was peripheral blood, obtained in the second trimester of pregnancy. Receptors were obtained from a female donor in good health, enrolled as a control in a pregnancy study. CDR3s include the opening cysteine and the closing phenylalanine or tryptophan. The order of the fields is V gene, D gene, clone size, J gene, CDR3 DNA, CDR3 protein. D genes are given only for firm matches. Expanded clones are given a class, and other clones once, few, many or no size at all.

TRBV18	TRBD1	.	TRBJ2-1	TGTGCCAGCTCACGGACAGGGGGCCCAGTCAATGAGCAGTTCTTC	CASSRTGGPVNEQFF
TRBV6-6	TRBD1	.	TRBJ1-3	TGTGCCAGCAGTCGGACAGGGCTCGGAAACACCATATATTTT	CASSRTGLGNTIYF
TRBV9	TRBD2	.	TRBJ2-5	TGTGCCAGCAGCGTAGTAGGACTAGCCCAAGAGACCCAGTACTTC	CASSVVGLAQETQYF
TRBV5-5	TRBD1	.	TRBJ2-7	TGTGCCAGCAGCGTAATCCAGGGGACAGGGGGTCGATACGAGCAGTACTTC	CASSVIQGTGGRYEQYF
TRBV19	.	once	TRBJ2-1	TGTGCCAGCTGGGGGGACAATGAGCAGTTCTTC	CASWGDNEQFF
TRBV19	TRBD1	few	TRBJ1-5	TGTGCCAGCAGAGGGGGACAGGTTAGCAATCAGCCCCAGCATTTT	CASRGGQVSNQPQHF
TRBV5-4	TRBD2	.	TRBJ2-1	TGTGCCAGCAGCGCTAAGACTAGCGGGACGCTCAATGAGCAGTTCTTC	CASSAKTSGTLNEQFF
TRBV4-1	.	few	TRBJ2-5	TGCGCCAGCAGCCAAGAATATCGCGGGGTCCAAGAGACCCAGTACTTC	CASSQEYRGVQETQYF
TRBV7-7	TRBD1	.	TRBJ2-1	TGTGCTAGCAGCTTACTCGCCGGGACAGGGAACGAGCAGTTCTTC	CASSLLAGTGNEQFF
TRBV10-3	.	.	TRBJ1-5	TGTGCCATCAGTGAGTCGATAGGGGTTGGCAATCAGCCCCAGCATTTT	CAISESIGVGNQPQHF
TRBV19	TRBD1	once	TRBJ1-5	TGTGCCAGTACCATAGGGGGCACACATAGCAATCAGCCCCAGCATTTT	CASTIGGTHSNQPQHF
TRBV5-4	.	.	TRBJ1-1	TGTGCCAGCAGCACCGCAAAGACAGGGAACACTGAAGCTTTCTTT	CASSTAKTGNTEAFF
TRBV9	.	.	TRBJ1-4	TGTGCCAGCAGCGTAAGGGGCAGGGCAAGCGAAAAACTGTTTTTT	CASSVRGRASEKLFF
TRBV11-1	.	.	TRBJ2-3	TGTGCCACCACTAATACCGGGTTTGGGACAGATACGCAGTATTTT	CATTNTGFGTDTQYF
TRBV19	.	once	TRBJ1-2	TGTGCCAGTAGTCTCGGGAGTCGAATGAATGGCTACACCTTC	CASSLGSRMNGYTF
TRBV30	TRBD2	.	TRBJ2-5	TGTGCCCAAAGTACTAGCGGCCAAGAGACCCAGTACTTC	CAQSTSGQETQYF
TRBV11-2	TRBD1	once	TRBJ1-2	TGTGCCAGCACATACCGGGCAGGGGGCGACTATGGCTACACCTTC	CASTYRAGGDYGYTF
TRBV5-1	TRBD2	.	TRBJ2-7	TGCGCCAGCAGCGTTGGACTAGCGGGAGGGGTCGTCCACGAGCAGTACTTC	CASSVGLAGGVVHEQYF
TRBV4-1	.	.	TRBJ1-1	TGCGCCAGCACGCTCAGGGGACACCTATCGAACACTGAAGCTTTCTTT	CASTLRGHLSNTEAFF
TRBV7-9	TRBD1	.	TRBJ1-5	TGTGCCAGCAGCCATATTACAGGGGGTTTAAATCAGCCCCAGCATTTT	CASSHITGGLNQPQHF
TRBV28	TRBD1	.	TRBJ1-5	TGTGCCAGCAGGGGCGGGACAGGGACTGAGATAGTCCGAGGATGGGATCAGCCCCAGCATTTT	CASRGGTGTEIVRGWDQPQHF
TRBV4-2	TRBD1	.	TRBJ1-4	TGTGCCAGCAGCCATGCTCCGGGACAGTCTGAAAAACTGTTTTTT	CASSHAPGQSEKLFF